This T cell receptor (beta chain) was retrieved from a study of T cells in Graves' hyperthyroidism and ophthalmopathy. V was shortened by 6 bases and J by 7 bases, with 15 bases between the two germline ends. This CDR3 has 12 amino acids. CDR1 and CDR2 (germline): DFQATT, SNEGSKA (reference sequence). This clonotype has ten or more counts. Its antigen remains unidentified. Template material for amplifying TCR beta CDR3 regions consisted of RNA transcripts. First-round RT-PCR of the TCR CDR3 relied on the HTBI primer set. TCRdb re-called the multiplex PCR reads through MiXCR, storing one row per CDR3 protein. There are hundreds of thousands of distinct CDR3 sequences in the sample; roughly 13% occur only once, and around 9.2% lies in the top ten. Study-wide results and limits: Ophthalmopathy and stable hyperthyroidism were separated by a 13 V-J model.

Researchers defined stable Graves' hyperthyroidism as no ophthalmopathy progression within 18 months. The clonotype originates from a woman between 18 and 29 years old with Graves' hyperthyroidism. The chain carries TRBV20-1 and TRBJ1-2, with D possibly matching TRBD1 (6 bases). Sequencing input: blood. CDR3 protein: CSASRDNGGYTF. The CDR3 DNA follows: TGCAGTGCGAGCCGGGACAACGGTGGCTACACCTTC.